Below, 2 T cell receptor beta chains from the same sample are listed, as sequenced in a study of blood T cell repertoires in COVID-19. Data came from immunoSEQ multiplex PCR; TCRdb stores just in-frame clones and leaves some out. The table lists roughly 69,000 clones, about nine tenths of them singletons. The sample consisted of peripheral blood. Receptor source: a man aged 45 to 65 with active COVID-19.

This clone was seen only once. The chain combines TRBV2 with TRBJ2-7; 9 nucleotides match TRBD2. Losses at the gene ends were 8 bases for V and 0 bases for J; bases not matched to a gene: 26. Germline lookup yields CDR1 SNHLY and CDR2 FYNNEI. This CDR3 has 21 amino acids. The CDR3 DNA follows: TGTGCCAGCCGGCGCCGACTTAGCGGGAGCGCCCTTTCCTCCCCCTCCTACGAGCAGTACTTC. Its translation is CASRRRLSGSALSSPSYEQYF. The full variable domain, its missing parts supplied by reference TRBV2 and TRBJ2-7, is EPEVTQTPSHQVTQMGQEVILRCVPISNHLYFYWYRQILGQKVEFLVSFYNNEISEKSEIFDDQFSVERPDGSNFTLKIRSTKLEDSAMYFCASRRRLSGSALSSPSYEQYFGPGTRLTVT.

V gene TRBV18 combines with J gene TRBJ2-7, with D possibly TRBD2 on 5 matching bases. Germline assignment: CDR1 KGHSH and CDR2 LQKENI. The V and J ends lost 3 bases and 0 bases respectively, with 12 bases between them. The CDR3 length is 15 residues. DNA of the CDR3: TGTGCCAGCTCACCCTCGGCAGGAGGCTCCTACGAGCAGTACTTC. This codes for CASSPSAGGSYEQYF.